The source of this TCR beta chain is a study of Ad26.COV2.S vaccination and SARS-CoV-2 variants (dated by TCRdb to the early 2020s). Context from the whole study: Vaccine-arm donors came from COV1001, a multicentre, randomized, double-blind, placebo-controlled phase I-IIa trial of Ad26.COV2.S in healthy adults. Blinding of investigators to trial group allocation was maintained during experiments and outcome assessment. The TCR-sequenced set comprised about 32 samples: about 19 Ad26.COV2.S vaccine recipients, 5 placebo recipients and 8 SARS-CoV-2 convalescent individuals. Trial participants were randomized into five groups of five, in which low-dose or high-dose Ad26.COV2.S was given once or twice, or placebo was given on both occasions. Dosing of Ad26.COV2.S was intramuscular, at either 5x10^10 or 1x10^11 viral particles, delivered as one shot or as two shots spaced 56 days apart. TCRbeta repertoire sequencing served as the tool for gauging how specific and how broad the SARS-CoV-2-reactive T cell receptors were following Ad26.COV2.S vaccination.

The immunoSEQ Assay was the method used to sequence TCRbeta CDR3 regions. After extraction, genomic DNA underwent amplification by bias-controlled multiplex PCR, followed by high-throughput sequencing. The authors processed their data as follows. To quantify the absolute abundance of each unique TCRbeta CDR3 region, sequences were collapsed and filtered. T cell fraction was estimated by normalizing TCRbeta template counts to usable DNA, with usable DNA measured through amplification of reference genes found in all nucleated cells. Repertoire TCRs were annotated as SARS-CoV-2-specific when V gene, CDR3 amino acid sequence and J gene were exactly matched to a known reactive TCR set. MIRA supplied the reference SARS-CoV-2 TCR set, which was filtered for enrichment in COVID-19-positive ImmuneCODE repertoires so that public or cross-reactive TCRs were removed. Based on the MIRA antigens, annotated TCRs were further analysed at the level of specific ORF or position within ORF. Breadth was defined as annotated unique rearrangements over total unique productive rearrangements; depth was the summed frequency of those rearrangements. Two-sided Wilcoxon rank-sum tests were applied when comparing TCR breadth between groups. TCRdb limited this immuneACCESS table to in-frame rearrangements with V and J called. A share of clones is missing; checked studies link under half to unresolved V genes, and the rest is unexplained. The V and J calls and clone size come from that table; D and trimming were worked out from the DNA. This sample lists about 460,000 clones; 89% were detected once. Approximately 1.7% of the sample is taken by the ten largest.

V lost 0 bases and J lost 4 bases; the stretch between them is 3 bases long. Looking up the germline V gene (reference sequence) yields CDR1 GTSNPN and CDR2 SVGIG. CDR3 length: 11 amino acids, cysteine to phenylalanine. The only DNA kept is the CDR3, 33 bases in frame from the first base. This clone has only one observation. Its antigen remains unidentified. No much larger clone is present one base from it, and per-base qualities are unavailable. Per the publication, the treatment or condition label means: some 20 received Ad26.COV2.S at low or high dose, single or two shots; 5 received placebo; per-sample allocation not given. For vaccine and placebo recipients, repertoires were sequenced using samples collected on day 63 after the first injection. Between 29 July and 7 August 2020, Cohort 1b enrolled 25 adults aged 18-55 years at one site in Boston, USA. Ad26.COV2.S was a replication-incompetent adenovirus type 26 vector that expressed a prefusion-stabilized SARS-CoV-2 spike protein derived from the original Wuhan strain.

The paper's findings and limits, for the study overall: After vaccination, substantial breadth of spike-specific CD8+ and CD4+ T cell responses was reported. Comparing responses between vaccine doses or regimens was not something the study was powered to do. Vaccine and placebo recipients had comparable non-spike TCR breadth, which fits with the vaccine containing only spike. Ad26.COV2.S recipients had higher spike-specific TCR breadth than placebo recipients (P = 0.0014). The authors noted that total T cell responses may have been underestimated by the TCR breadth and depth analyses.

The sample consisted of peripheral blood, taken in a trial of Ad26.COV2.S vaccine versus placebo. The rearranged chain carries TRBV30 and TRBJ2-5; the D gene assignment is ambiguous. The TCR sequence derives from a person between 18 and 60 years old who received the Ad26.COV2.S COVID-19 vaccine or a placebo. The CDR3 loop reads CAWSVLETQYF. Read as DNA, the sequence is TGTGCCTGGAGTGTACTAGAGACCCAGTACTTC.